The present TCR beta chain was sequenced within a study of T cells in Graves' hyperthyroidism and ophthalmopathy. Study conclusions and caveats: Most clonotypes expanded in thyroid above 0.001 were likewise present in blood.

The germline V gene has CDR1 WSHSY and CDR2 SAAADI. Trimming took 10 bases from V and 3 from J, leaving 13 bases between them. The CDR3 loop spans 12 amino acids. For Graves' hyperthyroidism to be stable, ophthalmopathy could not progress within 18 months. Aged 18 to 65, the patients had hyperthyroidism that was newly diagnosed and had lasted under 2 months. Diagnoses were made from clinical symptoms, serum measures (thyroxine and TRAb), thyroid ultrasound and orbital computed tomography. The CDR3 regions of TCR beta were amplified from RNA transcripts. First-round RT-PCR targeting the TCR CDR3 was performed with the HTBI primer set. TCRdb analysed the multiplex PCR reads with MiXCR anew, one entry per CDR3 protein. The sample shows around 350,000 distinct CDR3 sequences, about 18% of them seen only once. This clonotype was observed many times. Its target is unknown.

The clonotype comes from a woman under 30 with Graves' hyperthyroidism. The rearrangement uses TRBV10-2 and TRBJ2-7; tentative D call: TRBD2 (5 bases). Material: blood. The CDR3 loop is CATTDSDYEQYF. The CDR3 DNA sequence: TGCGCCACCACGGACTCCGACTACGAGCAGTACTTC.